One sample yielded the 9 T cell receptor beta chains listed below, sequenced in a study of blood T cell repertoires in COVID-19. TCRdb keeps only in-frame clones here, not all; method: immunoSEQ multiplex PCR. The table records 120,000 or so clones, 80% of them present only once. Sequencing input: peripheral blood. The source of these receptors is a man in his sixties with active or convalescent COVID-19.

The rearrangement links TRBV29-1 to TRBJ2-7, with 10 bases lining up with TRBD2. Germline V gene data show CDR1 as SQVTM and CDR2 as ANQGSEA. J lost 6 bases, V lost 0 bases, and 20 bases had no gene match. The CDR3 has 19 residues. This CDR3 reads CSVEDHGGLAGVKPGEQYF. CDR3 DNA: TGCAGCGTTGAAGATCACGGGGGTCTAGCGGGAGTCAAACCGGGCGAGCAGTACTTC.

The rearrangement uses TRBV5-6 and TRBJ2-3, with unresolved D. The germline CDR1 and CDR2 sequences are SGHDT and YYEEEE. Trimming took off 4 bases at V and 8 bases at J, with 11 bases between the two ends. The CDR3 length is 12 residues. The CDR3 loop reads CASSLTSSTQYF. CDR3 nucleotide sequence: TGTGCCAGCAGCCTGACTTCGTCTACGCAGTATTTT.

The sample holds many counts of this clone. The J gene is TRBJ1-6, the V gene TRBV18; 8 bases fit TRBD1. V lost 2 bases to trimming and J lost 9 bases; unmatched junction nucleotides: 6. The CDR3 consists of 15 residues. CDR1 is KGHSH and CDR2 is LQKENI in the germline V gene. CDR3 nucleotides: TGTGCCAGCTCACCAAGTACGGACAGGGTTTCACCCCTCCACTTT. Amino acid sequence: CASSPSTDRVSPLHF.

The V call is TRBV7-3, the J call TRBJ2-1, with 7 bases identical to TRBD2. This CDR3 spans 14 amino acids. Germline V CDR1 and CDR2: SGHTA, FQGTGA. The V segment lost 6 bases and the J segment 7 bases; nucleotides outside the gene matches: 9. The CDR3 spells CASSPVGGRNEQFF. CDR3 nucleotide sequence: TGTGCCAGCAGTCCCGTGGGAGGGAGAAATGAGCAGTTCTTC.

The table lists this clone with many counts. V gene TRBV6-9 combines with J gene TRBJ2-7, with TRBD1 matching 8 bases. The CDR3 length is 14 residues. The V gene end was trimmed by 9 bases and the J gene end by 6 bases; junction bases not matched to a gene: 13. In germline, CDR1 is MNHGY, CDR2 SVAAGI. The CDR3 bases are TGTGCCAGTAACCCGAAGGACAGGGCGTCCGAGCAGTACTTC. It is translated as CASNPKDRASEQYF.

The rearrangement links TRBV30 to TRBJ2-7, with D possibly TRBD1 on 5 matching bases. This CDR3 contains 13 residues. Looked up from germline, CDR1 is GTSNPN and CDR2 is SVGIG (reference sequence). V lost 1 base, J lost 2 bases, and 9 bases lay in between. CDR3 in amino acids: CAWSAQGPYEQYF. The CDR3 DNA reads TGTGCCTGGAGTGCCCAGGGTCCCTACGAGCAGTACTTC.

The chain uses TRBV6-5 and TRBJ2-3; tentatively, D is TRBD2 (6 bases). V lost 6 bases, J lost 5 bases, and 9 bases lay in between. CDR3 length equals 12 residues. Germline V lookup: CDR1 MNHEY, CDR2 SVGAGI. DNA for the CDR3: TGTGCCAGCAGCACCGGGGGAGATACGCAGTATTTT. Residues: CASSTGGDTQYF.

In nucleotides, the CDR3 is TGTGCCAGCAGTCTTAGACCGGGACAGGGAACACCGGGGCAGTACTTC. This sequence encodes CASSLRPGQGTPGQYF. The rearrangement links TRBV14 to TRBJ2-7; TRBD1 matches at 9 bases. This CDR3 comprises 16 residues. The junction had 18 bases not matched to a gene; V was cut back by 6 bases and J by 9 bases. Germline lookup yields CDR1 SGHDN and CDR2 FVKESK.

This clone was recorded only once. The V and J genes are TRBV7-2 and TRBJ2-2; 9 bases fit TRBD2. The CDR3 spans 15 residues. The germline V gene encodes CDR1 SGHTA and CDR2 FQGNSA. The J segment lost 6 bases and the V segment lost 4 bases, leaving 6 bases of the junction unmatched. CDR3 DNA: TGTGCCAGCAGCTCGGCGGGGGGGGGAGCCGGGGAGCTGTTTTTT. This sequence encodes CASSSAGGGAGELFF.